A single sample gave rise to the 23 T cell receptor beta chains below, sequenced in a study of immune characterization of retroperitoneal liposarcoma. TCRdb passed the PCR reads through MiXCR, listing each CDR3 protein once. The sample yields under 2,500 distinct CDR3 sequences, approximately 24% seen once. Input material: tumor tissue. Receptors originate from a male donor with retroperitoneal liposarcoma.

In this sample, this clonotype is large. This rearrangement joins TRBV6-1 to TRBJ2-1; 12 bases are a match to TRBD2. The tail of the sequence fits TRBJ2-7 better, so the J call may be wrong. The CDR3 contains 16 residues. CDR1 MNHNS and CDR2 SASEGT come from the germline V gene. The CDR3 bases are TGTGCCAGCAGTGGGGGACTAGCGGGTTTGTACAATGAGCAGTACTTC. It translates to CASSGGLAGLYNEQYF.

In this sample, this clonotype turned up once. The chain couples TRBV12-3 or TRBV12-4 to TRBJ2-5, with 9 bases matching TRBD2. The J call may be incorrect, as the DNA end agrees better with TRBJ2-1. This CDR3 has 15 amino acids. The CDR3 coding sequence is TGTGCCAGCAGTTTACAGCGGGAGGCAAACAATGAGCAGTTCTTC. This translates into CASSLQREANNEQFF.

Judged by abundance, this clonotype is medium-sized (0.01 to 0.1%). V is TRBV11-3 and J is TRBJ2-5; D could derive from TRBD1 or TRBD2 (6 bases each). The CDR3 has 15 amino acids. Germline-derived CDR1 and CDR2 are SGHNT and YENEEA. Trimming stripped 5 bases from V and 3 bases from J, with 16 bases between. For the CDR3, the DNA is TGTGCCAGCAGCCGTAGGGGGAGGATCGAAGAGACCCAGTACTTC. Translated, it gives CASSRRGRIEETQYF.

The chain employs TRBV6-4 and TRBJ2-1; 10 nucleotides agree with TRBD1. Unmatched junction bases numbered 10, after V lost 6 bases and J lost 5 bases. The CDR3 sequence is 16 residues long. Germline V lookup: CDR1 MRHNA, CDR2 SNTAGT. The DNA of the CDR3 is TGTGCCAGCAGCCCAACGCCGGGACAGGGGAACAATGAGCAGTTCTTC. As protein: CASSPTPGQGNNEQFF.

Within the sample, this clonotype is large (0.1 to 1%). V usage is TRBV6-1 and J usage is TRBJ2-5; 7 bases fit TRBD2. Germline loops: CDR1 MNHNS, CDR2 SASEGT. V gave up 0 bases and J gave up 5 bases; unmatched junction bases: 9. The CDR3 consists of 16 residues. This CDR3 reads CASSEAGGGIRETQYF. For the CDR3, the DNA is TGTGCCAGCAGTGAAGCGGGGGGAGGGATACGGGAGACCCAGTACTTC.

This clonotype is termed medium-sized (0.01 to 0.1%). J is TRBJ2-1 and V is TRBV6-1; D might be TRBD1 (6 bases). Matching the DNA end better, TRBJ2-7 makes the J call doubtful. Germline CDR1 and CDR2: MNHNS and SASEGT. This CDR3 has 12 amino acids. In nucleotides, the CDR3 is TGTGCCAGCAGTGAAAGGGGGACAGAGCAGTACTTC. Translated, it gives CASSERGTEQYF.

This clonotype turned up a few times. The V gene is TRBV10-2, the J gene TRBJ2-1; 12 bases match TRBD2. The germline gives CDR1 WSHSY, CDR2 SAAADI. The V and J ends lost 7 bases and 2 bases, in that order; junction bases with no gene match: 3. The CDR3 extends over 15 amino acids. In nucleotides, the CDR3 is TGCGCCAGCATCCCTAGCGGGAGGGCCTACAATGAGCAGTTCTTC. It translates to CASIPSGRAYNEQFF.

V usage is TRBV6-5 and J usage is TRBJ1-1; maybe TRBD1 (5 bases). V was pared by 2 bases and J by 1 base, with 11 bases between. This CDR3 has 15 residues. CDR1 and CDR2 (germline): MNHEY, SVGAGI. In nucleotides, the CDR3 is TGTGCCAGCAGTTACCCCCCAGGGAGGAACACTGAAGCTTTCTTT. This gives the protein CASSYPPGRNTEAFF.

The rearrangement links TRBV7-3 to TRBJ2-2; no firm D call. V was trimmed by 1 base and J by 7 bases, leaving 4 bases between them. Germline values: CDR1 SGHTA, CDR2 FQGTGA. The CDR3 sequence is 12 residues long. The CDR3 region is CASSLMNGELFF. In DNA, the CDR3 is TGTGCCAGCAGCTTAATGAACGGGGAGCTGTTTTTT.

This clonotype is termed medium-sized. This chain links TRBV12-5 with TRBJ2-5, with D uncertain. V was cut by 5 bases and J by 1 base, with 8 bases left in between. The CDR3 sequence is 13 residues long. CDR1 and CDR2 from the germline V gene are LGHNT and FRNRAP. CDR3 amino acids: CASGPSRQETQYF. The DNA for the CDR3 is TGTGCTAGTGGTCCCTCACGCCAAGAGACCCAGTACTTC. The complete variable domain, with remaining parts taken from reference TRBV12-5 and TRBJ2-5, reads DARVTQTPRHKVTEMGQEVTMRCQPILGHNTVFWYRQTMMQGLELLAYFRNRAPLDDSGMPKDRFSAEMPDATLATLKIQPSEPRDSAVYFCASGPSRQETQYFGPGTRLLVL.

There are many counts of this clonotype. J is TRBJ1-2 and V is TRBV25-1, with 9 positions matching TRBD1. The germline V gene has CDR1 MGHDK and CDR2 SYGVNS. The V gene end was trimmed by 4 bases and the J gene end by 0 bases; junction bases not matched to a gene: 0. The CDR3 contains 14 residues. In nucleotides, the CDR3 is TGTGCCAGCAGTGGACAGGGGGCTAACTATGGCTACACCTTC. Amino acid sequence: CASSGQGANYGYTF.

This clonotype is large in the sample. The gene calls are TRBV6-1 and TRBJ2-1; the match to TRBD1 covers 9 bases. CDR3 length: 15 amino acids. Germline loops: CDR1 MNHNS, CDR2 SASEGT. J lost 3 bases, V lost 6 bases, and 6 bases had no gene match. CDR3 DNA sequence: TGTGCCAGCAGCCCGGGACAGGGAGTCTACAATGAGCAGTTCTTC. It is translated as CASSPGQGVYNEQFF.

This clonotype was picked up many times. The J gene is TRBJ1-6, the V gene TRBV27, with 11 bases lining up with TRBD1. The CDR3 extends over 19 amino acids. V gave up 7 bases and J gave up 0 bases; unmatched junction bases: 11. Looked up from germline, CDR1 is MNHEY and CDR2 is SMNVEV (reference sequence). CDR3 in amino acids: CASTLNGQGARSYNSPLHF. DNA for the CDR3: TGTGCCAGCACTCTTAATGGACAGGGGGCCCGCTCCTATAATTCACCCCTCCACTTT.

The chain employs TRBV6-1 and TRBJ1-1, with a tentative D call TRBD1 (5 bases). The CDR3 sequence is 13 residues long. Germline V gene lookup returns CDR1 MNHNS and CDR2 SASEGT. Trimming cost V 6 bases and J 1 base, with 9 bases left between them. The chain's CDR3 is CASRRGENTEAFF. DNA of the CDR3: TGTGCCAGCAGGCGAGGGGAGAACACTGAAGCTTTCTTT.

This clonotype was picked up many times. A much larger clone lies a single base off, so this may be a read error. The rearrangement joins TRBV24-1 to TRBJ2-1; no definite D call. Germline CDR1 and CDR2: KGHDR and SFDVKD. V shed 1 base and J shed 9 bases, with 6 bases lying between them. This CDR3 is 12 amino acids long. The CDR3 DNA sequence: TGTGCCACCAGTGATTTCCGACTTGAGCAGTTCTTC. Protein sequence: CATSDFRLEQFF.

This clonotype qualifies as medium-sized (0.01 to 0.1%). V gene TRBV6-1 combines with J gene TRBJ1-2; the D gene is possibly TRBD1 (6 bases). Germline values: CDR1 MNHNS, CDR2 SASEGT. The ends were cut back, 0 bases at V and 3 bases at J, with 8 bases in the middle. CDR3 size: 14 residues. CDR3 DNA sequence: TGTGCCAGCAGTGAAGCGCAGGGGTACTATGGCTACACCTTC. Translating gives CASSEAQGYYGYTF.

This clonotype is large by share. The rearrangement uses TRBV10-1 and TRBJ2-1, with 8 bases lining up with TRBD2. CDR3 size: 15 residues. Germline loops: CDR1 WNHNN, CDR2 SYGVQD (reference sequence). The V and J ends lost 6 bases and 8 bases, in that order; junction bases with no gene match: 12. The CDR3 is CASSPAGGRWDEQFF. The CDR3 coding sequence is TGCGCCAGCAGCCCTGCGGGAGGACGGTGGGATGAGCAGTTCTTC.

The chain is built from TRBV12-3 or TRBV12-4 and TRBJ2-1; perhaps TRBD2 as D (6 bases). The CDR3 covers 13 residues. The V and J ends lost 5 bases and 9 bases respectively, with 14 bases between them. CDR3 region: CASSPAGSGEQFF. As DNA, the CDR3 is TGTGCCAGCAGTCCCGCGGGGTCCGGTGAGCAGTTCTTC.

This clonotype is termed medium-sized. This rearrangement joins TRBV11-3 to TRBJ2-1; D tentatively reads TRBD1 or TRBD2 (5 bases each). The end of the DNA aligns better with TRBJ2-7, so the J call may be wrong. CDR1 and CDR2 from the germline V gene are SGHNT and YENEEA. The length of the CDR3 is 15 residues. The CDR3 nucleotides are TGTGCCAGCAGCTCATCAGGGAGCTCCTACAATGAGCAGTACTTC. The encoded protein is CASSSSGSSYNEQYF.

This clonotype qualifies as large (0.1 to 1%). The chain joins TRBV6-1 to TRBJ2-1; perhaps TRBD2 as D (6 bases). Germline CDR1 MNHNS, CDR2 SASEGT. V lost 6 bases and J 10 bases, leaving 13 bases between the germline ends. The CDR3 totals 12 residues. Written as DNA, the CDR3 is TGTGCCAGCAGGGAGGGGAGCTACGAGCAGTTCTTC. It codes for CASREGSYEQFF.

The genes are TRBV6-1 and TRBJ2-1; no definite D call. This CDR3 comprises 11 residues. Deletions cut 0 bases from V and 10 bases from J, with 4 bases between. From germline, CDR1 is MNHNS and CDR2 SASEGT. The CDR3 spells CASSEAGEQFF. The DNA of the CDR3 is TGTGCCAGCAGTGAAGCAGGGGAGCAGTTCTTC.

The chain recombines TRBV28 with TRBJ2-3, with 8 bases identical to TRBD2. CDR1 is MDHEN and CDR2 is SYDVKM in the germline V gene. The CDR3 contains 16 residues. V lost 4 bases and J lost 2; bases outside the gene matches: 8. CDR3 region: CASSSRGGKVTDTQYF. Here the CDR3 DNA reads TGTGCCAGCAGTTCCCGGGGGGGGAAAGTCACAGATACGCAGTATTTT.

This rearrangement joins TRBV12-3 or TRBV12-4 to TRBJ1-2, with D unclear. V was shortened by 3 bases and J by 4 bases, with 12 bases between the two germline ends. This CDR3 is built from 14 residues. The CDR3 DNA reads TGTGCCAGCAGTTTCGAGACACCCTCCTATGGCTACACCTTC. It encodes CASSFETPSYGYTF.